This TCR beta chain was profiled in a study of neurological immune-mediated disorders. General observations from the study: HTLV-1-associated myelopathy had the most TCR clonal expansion, and multiple sclerosis had the least, less than healthy controls.

The cells used in sorted libraries, CD4+ or CD8+ T cells, numbered 1 million. This clonotype was seen ten or more times. The antigen is undetermined. The cDNA was generated through 5'RACE incorporating 10-nucleotide random UMIs. TCRdb used MiXCR to reprocess the 5' RACE reads, holding one entry per CDR3 protein. This sample has 30,000 to 35,000 distinct CDR3 sequences, with around 21% found just once. The CDR3 runs to 15 residues. Germline CDR1 DFQATT, CDR2 SNEGSKA (reference sequence). Trimming removed 4 bases from V and 6 bases from J, with 18 bases in between. V gene TRBV20-1 combines with J gene TRBJ2-2, with a possible D match to TRBD1 (5 bases). The sequence was obtained from a man between 50 and 59 years old with HTLV-1-associated myelopathy (HAM/TSP). Sequenced: CD4+ T cells from blood. DNA of the CDR3: TGCAGTGCTACCCCGGTGGGGCGAGGCGCCGGGGAGCTGTTTTTT. Translation gives CSATPVGRGAGELFF.